The 21 T cell receptor beta chains given below trace back to one sample, sequenced in a study of radiation and T cells in renal cell carcinoma. Measured with immunoSEQ multiplex PCR; TCRdb has only the in-frame clones, and not every one. The sample carries some 150,000 clones, about 88% recorded once. Time point defined: blood 4 weeks post-SBRT, at nephrectomy. Treatment in this sample: 15 Gy SBRT to primary tumor, nephrectomy 4 weeks later. Sequencing used blood, obtained from a patient whose treatment included radiotherapy and nephrectomy. All receptors derive from a woman aged 50 to 60 with renal cell carcinoma.

This chain uses TRBV28 with TRBJ1-5; D call uncertain. V was shortened by 5 bases and J by 5 bases, with 13 bases between the two germline ends. The CDR3 sequence is 14 residues long. CDR1 and CDR2 from the germline V gene are MDHEN and SYDVKM. The CDR3 spells CASSPLMADQPQHF. DNA of the CDR3: TGTGCCAGCAGTCCCCTTATGGCCGATCAGCCCCAGCATTTT. Looking up the rest from reference TRBV28 and TRBJ1-5 gives the full variable domain: DVKVTQSSRYLVKRTGEKVFLECVQDMDHENMFWYRQDPGLGLRLIYFSYDVKMKEKGDIPEGYSVSREKKERFSLILESASTNQTSMYLCASSPLMADQPQHFGDGTRLSIL.

The J gene is TRBJ2-7, the V gene TRBV6-6; 8 nucleotides agree with TRBD1. Trimming took 1 base from V and 4 from J; bases not matched to a gene: 3. The CDR3 consists of 14 residues. Germline V CDR1 and CDR2: MNHNY, SVGAGI (reference sequence). This CDR3 reads CASSYLGQVYEQYF. CDR3 DNA sequence: TGTGCCAGCAGTTACTTGGGACAGGTATACGAGCAGTACTTC.

The rearrangement links TRBV18 to TRBJ1-4; D is uncertain. The V end lost 4 bases, the J end lost 8 bases, and 14 bases lay between the germline ends. The germline CDR1 and CDR2 sequences are KGHSH and LQKENI. The CDR3 has 14 amino acids. The CDR3 is CASSLPSLREKLFF. The CDR3 nucleotides are TGTGCCAGCTCACTTCCGTCGTTGAGGGAAAAACTGTTTTTT.

The chain joins TRBV7-2 to TRBJ2-2; D call uncertain. The CDR3 runs 13 residues. Germline V gene sequence: CDR1 SGHTA, CDR2 FQGNSA. V was trimmed by 2 bases and J by 4 bases, leaving 5 bases between them. CDR3: CASSLQSTGELFF. DNA of the CDR3: TGTGCCAGCAGCTTACAGAGCACCGGGGAGCTGTTTTTT.

This clone has at least ten counts. The V and J genes are TRBV2 and TRBJ2-7; D not certain. Trimming took 8 bases from V and 3 from J, leaving 11 bases between them. CDR3 length: 12 amino acids. CDR1 SNHLY and CDR2 FYNNEI come from the germline V gene. The CDR3 DNA follows: TGTGCCAGCCAGGCCCCCGGCTACGAGCAGTACTTC. This codes for CASQAPGYEQYF.

In DNA form, the CDR3 reads TGCGCCAGCAGACACCCCGACAGGGAGCGGGAGACCCAGTACTTC. It translates to CASRHPDRERETQYF. V is TRBV5-1 and J is TRBJ2-5; 7 bases fit TRBD1. The V and J ends lost 5 bases and 5 bases, in that order; junction bases with no gene match: 12. The CDR3 is made up of 15 amino acids. The V gene's germline CDR1 is SGHRS and CDR2 YFSETQ.

This clone came up once. This chain uses TRBV4-3 with TRBJ2-7; D assignment may be TRBD1 or TRBD2 (6 bases each). This CDR3 spans 14 amino acids. CDR1 is LGHNA and CDR2 is YSLEER in the germline V gene. Trimming stripped 0 bases from V and 6 bases from J, with 12 bases between. This chain's CDR3 is CASSQDARGLEQYF. The CDR3, as DNA: TGCGCCAGCAGCCAAGATGCCAGGGGACTCGAGCAGTACTTC.

This chain joins TRBV4-3 and TRBJ1-2; TRBD1 matches 9 bases. There are 15 residues in the CDR3. CDR1 is LGHNA, CDR2 YSLEER, per germline. V lost 3 bases and J lost 4; bases outside the gene matches: 6. The CDR3, as DNA: TGCGCCAGCAGCCAGAGGACAGGGGCGCTCTATGGCTACACCTTC. This encodes CASSQRTGALYGYTF.

This clone was detected only once. J is TRBJ2-7 and V is TRBV27; no definite D call. The CDR3 has 14 amino acids. Germline V gene sequence: CDR1 MNHEY, CDR2 SMNVEV (reference sequence). The V end was cut by 2 bases, the J end by 2 bases, with 10 bases between. CDR3 nucleotides: TGTGCCAGCAGTTTAGGCACCCCAGCCTACGAGCAGTACTTC. Translated: CASSLGTPAYEQYF.

V gene TRBV28 combines with J gene TRBJ2-7, with TRBD2 matching 11 bases. Trimming removed 5 bases from V and 2 bases from J; junction bases left unmatched: 5. This CDR3 contains 15 residues. Germline values: CDR1 MDHEN, CDR2 SYDVKM. Written as DNA, the CDR3 is TGTGCCAGCAGTCCCGGGACTAGCGGAACCTACGAGCAGTACTTC. Protein product: CASSPGTSGTYEQYF.

In the case of this clone: Other DNA variants within this sample encode the same CDR3. The chain employs TRBV7-2 and TRBJ2-7; D gene unclear. V gave up 2 bases and J gave up 3 bases, with 2 bases separating them. This CDR3 is built from 11 residues. Germline V lookup: CDR1 SGHTA, CDR2 FQGNSA. In nucleotides, the CDR3 is TGTGCCAGCAGCTTAATCTACGAGCAGTACTTC. It encodes CASSLIYEQYF.

The chain uses TRBV4-3 and TRBJ1-4; TRBD1 matches 7 bases. Germline trimming cut 0 bases from V and 2 bases from J; bases unmatched to any gene: 3. CDR1 LGHNA and CDR2 YSLEER come from the germline V gene. The CDR3 spans 16 residues. The CDR3 DNA is TGCGCCAGCAGCCAAGATCTAGGGGGCACTAATGAAAAACTGTTTTTT. Translating it yields CASSQDLGGTNEKLFF.

Note on this clone: One end of the junction fails to match germline, which may point to a read error. The same CDR3 arises from other DNA sequences in this sample as well. V usage is TRBV14 and J usage is TRBJ2-7; D might be TRBD1 or TRBD2, each matching 6 bases. Germline V gene data show CDR1 as SGHDN and CDR2 as FVKESK. This CDR3 has 14 residues. This CDR3 is CASSPQGGPYEQYF. CDR3 nucleotides: TGTGCCAGCAGCCCCCAAGGGGGGCCCTACGAACAGTACTTC.

The chain carries TRBV29-1 and TRBJ1-2; 8 nucleotides align to TRBD1. The trim removed 5 bases at V and 4 bases at J, leaving 12 bases unmatched. The CDR3 totals 15 residues. The germline gives CDR1 SQVTM, CDR2 ANQGSEA. The CDR3 protein is CSVPGPGTGAYGYTF. The CDR3 DNA is TGCAGCGTTCCCGGCCCCGGGACAGGAGCCTATGGCTACACCTTC.

The chain joins TRBV19 to TRBJ1-1, with a possible D match to TRBD1 (5 bases). V shed 6 bases and J shed 4 bases, with 12 bases lying between them. Germline V gene lookup returns CDR1 LNHDA and CDR2 SQIVND (reference sequence). The length of the CDR3 is 13 residues. CDR3 DNA sequence: TGTGCCAGTAGGACAGTCTTGGGCACTGAAGCTTTCTTT. Its protein is CASRTVLGTEAFF. The full variable domain, with the rest looked up from reference TRBV19 and TRBJ1-1, is DGGITQSPKYLFRKEGQNVTLSCEQNLNHDAMYWYRQDPGQGLRLIYYSQIVNDFQKGDIAEGYSVSREKKESFPLTVTSAQKNPTAFYLCASRTVLGTEAFFGQGTRLTVV.

The chain employs TRBV7-3 and TRBJ2-3; D may be TRBD1 (8 bases). V lost 0 bases to trimming and J lost 3 bases, with 16 bases between them. The CDR3 is made up of 17 amino acids. CDR1 and CDR2 (germline): SGHTA, FQGTGA. This CDR3 reads CASSLTNTQGGTDTQYF. CDR3 nucleotide sequence: TGTGCCAGCAGCTTAACGAACACACAGGGGGGGACAGATACGCAGTATTTT.

The chain employs TRBV11-3 and TRBJ2-3; D is unclear. Germline CDR1 SGHNT, CDR2 YENEEA. Trimming cost V 3 bases and J 2 bases, with 3 bases left between them. This CDR3 spans 12 amino acids. CDR3 amino acids: CASSFDTDTQYF. CDR3 sequence (DNA): TGTGCCAGCAGCTTCGACACAGATACGCAGTATTTT. The entire variable domain, with the rest obtained from reference TRBV11-3 and TRBJ2-3, is as follows: EAGVVQSPRYKIIEKKQPVAFWCNPISGHNTLYWYLQNLGQGPELLIRYENEEAVDDSQLPKDRFSAERLKGVDSTLKIQPAELGDSAVYLCASSFDTDTQYFGPGTRLTVL.

V usage is TRBV6-1 and J usage is TRBJ2-7, with TRBD1 identical over 8 bases. With V trimmed by 5 bases and J by 2 bases, 8 bases remained unmatched. The CDR3 is made up of 15 amino acids. CDR1 is MNHNS and CDR2 is SASEGT in the germline V gene. The CDR3 spells CASSFTGTGTYEQYF. The CDR3, as DNA: TGTGCCAGCAGTTTTACCGGGACAGGTACCTACGAGCAGTACTTC.

This clone has just one count. The chain is built from TRBV10-1 and TRBJ1-1, with D unresolved. Germline values: CDR1 WNHNN, CDR2 SYGVQD (reference sequence). This CDR3 spans 13 amino acids. V was shortened by 6 bases and J by 0 bases, with 8 bases between the two germline ends. CDR3 sequence: CASSAKLNTEAFF. Here the CDR3 DNA reads TGCGCCAGCAGCGCCAAGTTGAACACTGAAGCTTTCTTT.

There are a few counts of this clone. This chain joins TRBV15 and TRBJ2-5, with D possibly being TRBD2 (5 bases). Looked up from germline, CDR1 is LNHNV and CDR2 is YYDKDF (reference sequence). With 0 bases removed from V and 6 bases from J, the gap between germline ends came to 17 bases. The CDR3 spans 16 residues. The CDR3 region is CATSRDLAVGAQTQYF. In nucleotides, the CDR3 is TGTGCCACCAGCAGAGATCTCGCAGTGGGAGCTCAGACCCAGTACTTC.

The J gene is TRBJ2-1, the V gene TRBV5-4; D gene uncertain. The CDR3 spans 13 residues. CDR1 and CDR2 from the germline V gene are SGHNT and YYREEE (reference sequence). Trimming took off 0 bases at V and 6 bases at J, with 7 bases between the two ends. The CDR3: CASSLDRTNEQFF. DNA for the CDR3: TGTGCCAGCAGCTTGGATCGAACCAATGAGCAGTTCTTC.